Described below is a single T cell receptor beta chain sequence and its context. cDNA molecules, individually, were tagged with unique molecular identifiers. TCRdb ran MiXCR on the 5' RACE reads and lists one entry per CDR3 protein. The repertoire holds tens of thousands of distinct CDR3 sequences, 6% to 7% seen once, with about a fifth in the top ten. This specimen comes from a study of early T cells in non-severe SARS-CoV-2 infection. The ends were cut back, 2 bases at V and 7 bases at J, with 9 bases in the middle. CDR1 MNHNY and CDR2 SVGAGI come from the germline V gene (reference sequence). This CDR3 contains 13 residues.

Sequenced material: whole blood, taken at baseline. The chain joins TRBV6-6 to TRBJ1-5, with D unresolved. This receptor was identified in an adult who was a healthcare worker with PCR-confirmed SARS-CoV-2 infection or an uninfected control (not recorded which). This CDR3 reads CASSYGDSQPQHF. CDR3 bases: TGTGCCAGCAGTTACGGGGATTCCCAGCCCCAGCATTTT.